These 8 T cell receptor beta chains came from one sample sequenced in a study of blood T cells in healthy people across ages. The authors ran a second PCR of about 6 to 11 cycles using a sample-barcoded 5' primer and a J-beta primer mix. TCRdb processed the 5' RACE reads anew with MiXCR; each CDR3 protein has one entry. The repertoire holds about 1,800,000 distinct CDR3 sequences, with roughly 30% as singletons. Specimen: blood. Source of these receptors: a woman aged 25 to 39 in good health.

For this clonotype: A single base separates this from a much larger clone, so it may be a read error. This rearrangement joins TRBV20-1 to TRBJ2-5; 10 positions match TRBD2. Germline V lookup: CDR1 DFQATT, CDR2 SNEGSKA (reference sequence). CDR3 size: 16 residues. CDR3 residues: CGARDLTSGVLETQYF. The CDR3, as DNA: TGCGGTGCTAGAGATCTTACTAGCGGGGTACTTGAGACCCAGTACTTC.

This clonotype was seen a few times. The gene calls are TRBV27 and TRBJ1-4; D might be TRBD1 (5 bases). Germline lookup yields CDR1 MNHEY and CDR2 SMNVEV (reference sequence). The CDR3 totals 17 residues. V lost 5 bases and J 10 bases, leaving 26 bases between the germline ends. CDR3 in amino acids: CASSPSSPAGTPGKLFF. Written as DNA, the CDR3 is TGTGCCAGCAGTCCCTCCTCGCCCGCCGGGACGCCTGGAAAACTGTTTTTT.

This clonotype was detected only a few times. The chain couples TRBV10-3 to TRBJ2-3; 9 positions match TRBD2. CDR3 size: 14 residues. Trimming cost V 8 bases and J 2 bases; bases outside gene matches: 5. CDR1 and CDR2 from the germline V gene are ENHRY and SYGVKD. Written as DNA, the CDR3 is TGTGCCATCCAAGCGGGGGGACTCACAGATACGCAGTATTTT. Translated, it gives CAIQAGGLTDTQYF.

This clonotype has a handful of counts. The chain is built from TRBV5-1 and TRBJ2-2, with D hard to call. Germline V gene sequence: CDR1 SGHRS, CDR2 YFSETQ. Trimming cost V 0 bases and J 4 bases, with 10 bases left between them. The CDR3 runs to 15 residues. CDR3 DNA sequence: TGCGCCAGCAGCTTGGATTCGACCACCACCGGGGAGCTGTTTTTT. Its protein is CASSLDSTTTGELFF.

The rearrangement joins TRBV12-3 or TRBV12-4 to TRBJ1-5; 8 positions match TRBD1. The CDR3 extends over 16 amino acids. The trim removed 2 bases at V and 1 base at J, leaving 4 bases unmatched. CDR3 DNA: TGTGCCAGCAGTTTAACAGGGGGGGCGAGCAATCAGCCCCAGCATTTT. Translation: CASSLTGGASNQPQHF.

This clonotype showed up many times. The rearrangement joins TRBV12-3 or TRBV12-4 to TRBJ2-7; D tentatively fits TRBD1 or TRBD2 (7 bases each). CDR3 size: 14 residues. Between the trimmed V and J ends, which lost 5 bases and 3 bases, there was a span of 14 bases. The CDR3, as DNA: TGTGCCAGCAGTGTCAGGGGGGGCGACTACGAGCAGTACTTC. Translating gives CASSVRGGDYEQYF.

The rearrangement uses TRBV3-1 and TRBJ2-4; D is unresolved. The CDR3 length is 16 residues. The V end lost 0 bases, the J end lost 2 bases, and 11 bases lay between the germline ends. CDR1 LGHDT and CDR2 YNNKEL come from the germline V gene (reference sequence). CDR3 loop: CASSQDRTLTKNIQYF. The CDR3 nucleotides are TGTGCCAGCAGCCAAGACCGGACGTTGACCAAAAACATTCAGTACTTC.

This clonotype was seen a handful of times. V is TRBV6-2 or TRBV6-3 and J is TRBJ1-5; D is uncertain. There are 15 residues in the CDR3. V lost 2 bases and J 0 bases, leaving 8 bases between the germline ends. The germline gives CDR1 MNHEY, CDR2 SVGEGT. DNA for the CDR3: TGTGCCAGCAGTTACGTCCGGAGTAGCAATCAGCCCCAGCATTTT. Residues: CASSYVRSSNQPQHF.